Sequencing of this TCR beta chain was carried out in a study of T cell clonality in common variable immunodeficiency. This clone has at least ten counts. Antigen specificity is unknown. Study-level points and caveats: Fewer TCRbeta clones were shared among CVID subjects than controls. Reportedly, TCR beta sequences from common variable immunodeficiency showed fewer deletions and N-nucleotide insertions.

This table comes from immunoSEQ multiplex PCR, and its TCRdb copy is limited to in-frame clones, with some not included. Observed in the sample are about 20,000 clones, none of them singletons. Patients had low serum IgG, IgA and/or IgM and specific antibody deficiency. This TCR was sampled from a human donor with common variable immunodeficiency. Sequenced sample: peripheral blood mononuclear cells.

The sequenced CDR3 bases are TGCAGTGCTAGGCGGGGTATGGAGACC. Translated, it gives CSARRGMET. The full CDR3 protein reads CSARRGMETQYF. V usage is TRBV20-1 and J usage is TRBJ2-5, with D possibly TRBD2 on 6 matching bases. The sequenced fragment ends 3 residues before the CDR3 boundary, so the rest is inferred from the germline J gene. Trimming removed 3 bases at V and 5 bases at J, with 10 bases between. The CDR3 is 12 amino acids. The germline V gene encodes CDR1 DFQATT and CDR2 SNEGSKA (reference sequence).